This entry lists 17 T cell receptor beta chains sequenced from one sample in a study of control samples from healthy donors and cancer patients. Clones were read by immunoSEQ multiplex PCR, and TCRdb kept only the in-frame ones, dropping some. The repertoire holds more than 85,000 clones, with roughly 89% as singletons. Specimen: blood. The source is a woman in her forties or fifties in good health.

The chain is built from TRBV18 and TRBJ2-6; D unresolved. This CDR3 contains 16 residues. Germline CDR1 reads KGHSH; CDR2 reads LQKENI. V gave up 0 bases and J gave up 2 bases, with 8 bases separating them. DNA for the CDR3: TGTGCCAGCTCACCACCGCAAGGGACTGGGGCCAACGTCCTGACTTTC. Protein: CASSPPQGTGANVLTF.

The CDR3 DNA sequence: TGTGCCAGCAGCCGAGGATGGGGCGCCGGGGAGCTGTTTTTT. It yields the protein CASSRGWGAGELFF. The chain combines TRBV3-1 (or the pseudogene TRBV3-2) with TRBJ2-2; D possibly corresponds to TRBD1 (5 bases). This CDR3 spans 14 amino acids. Looked up from germline, CDR1 is LGHDT and CDR2 is YNNKEL (reference sequence). V gave up 4 bases and J gave up 6 bases, with 12 bases separating them.

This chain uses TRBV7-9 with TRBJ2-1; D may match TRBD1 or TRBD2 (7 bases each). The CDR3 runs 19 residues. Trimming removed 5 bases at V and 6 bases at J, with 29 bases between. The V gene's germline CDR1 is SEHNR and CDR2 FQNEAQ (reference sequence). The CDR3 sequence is CASSLLSVFRGGSGNEQFF. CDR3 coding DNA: TGTGCCAGCAGCCTCCTTTCGGTGTTCAGGGGGGGGTCTGGCAATGAGCAGTTCTTC.

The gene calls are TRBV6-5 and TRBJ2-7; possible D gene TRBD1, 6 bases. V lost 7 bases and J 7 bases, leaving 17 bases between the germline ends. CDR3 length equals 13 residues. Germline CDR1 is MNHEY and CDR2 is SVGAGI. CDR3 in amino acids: CASNKAGVGEQYF. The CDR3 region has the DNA TGTGCCAGCAACAAGGCAGGGGTGGGGGAGCAGTACTTC.

The CDR3 here is CASSEGGQGWRWNYGYTF. Written as DNA, the CDR3 is TGTGCCAGCAGTGAAGGGGGACAGGGTTGGCGATGGAACTATGGCTACACCTTC. The chain links TRBV6-1 to TRBJ1-2; 9 positions agree with TRBD1. J was trimmed by 2 bases and V by 1 base; bases with no gene match: 11. CDR1 and CDR2 from the germline V gene are MNHNS and SASEGT. The CDR3 is 18 residues long.

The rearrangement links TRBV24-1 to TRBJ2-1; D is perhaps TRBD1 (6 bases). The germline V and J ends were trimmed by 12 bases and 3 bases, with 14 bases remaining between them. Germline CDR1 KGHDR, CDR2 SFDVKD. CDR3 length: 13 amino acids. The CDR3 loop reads CASPGHGYNEQFF. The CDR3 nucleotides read TGTGCCTCACCGGGACACGGCTACAATGAGCAGTTCTTC.

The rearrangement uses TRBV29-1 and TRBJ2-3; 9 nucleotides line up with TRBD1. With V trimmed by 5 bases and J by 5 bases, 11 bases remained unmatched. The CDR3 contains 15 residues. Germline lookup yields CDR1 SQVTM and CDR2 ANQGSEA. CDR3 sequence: CSVPRTGALGDTQYF. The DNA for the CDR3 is TGCAGCGTTCCTAGGACAGGGGCGTTGGGAGATACGCAGTATTTT.

The CDR3 nucleotides are TGCAGCGTCACTTTAAACAGGGGGCAGGGTGGCTACACCTTC. Translating it yields CSVTLNRGQGGYTF. The chain links TRBV29-1 to TRBJ1-2; 9 positions agree with TRBD1. V shed 6 bases, J shed 7 bases, and the junction held 12 bases outside the gene matches. CDR1 and CDR2 from the germline V gene are SQVTM and ANQGSEA. This CDR3 is 14 amino acids long.

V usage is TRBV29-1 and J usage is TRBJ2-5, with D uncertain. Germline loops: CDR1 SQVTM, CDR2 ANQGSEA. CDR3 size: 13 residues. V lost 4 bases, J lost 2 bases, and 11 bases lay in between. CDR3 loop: CSVVPGLQETQYF. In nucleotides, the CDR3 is TGCAGCGTTGTTCCCGGCCTGCAAGAGACCCAGTACTTC.

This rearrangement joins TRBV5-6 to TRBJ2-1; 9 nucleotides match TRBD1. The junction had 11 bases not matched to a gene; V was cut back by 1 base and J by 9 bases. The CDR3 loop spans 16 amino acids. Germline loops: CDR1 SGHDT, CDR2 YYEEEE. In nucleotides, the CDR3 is TGTGCCAGCAGCTTGTCGGGGACAGGGAAGATAGGTGAGCAGTTCTTC. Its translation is CASSLSGTGKIGEQFF.

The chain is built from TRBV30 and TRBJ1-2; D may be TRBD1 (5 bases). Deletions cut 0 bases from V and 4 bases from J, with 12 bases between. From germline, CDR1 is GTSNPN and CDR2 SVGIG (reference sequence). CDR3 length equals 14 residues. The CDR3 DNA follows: TGTGCCTGGAGTGTAGGGACCGCTACCTATGGCTACACCTTC. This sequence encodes CAWSVGTATYGYTF.

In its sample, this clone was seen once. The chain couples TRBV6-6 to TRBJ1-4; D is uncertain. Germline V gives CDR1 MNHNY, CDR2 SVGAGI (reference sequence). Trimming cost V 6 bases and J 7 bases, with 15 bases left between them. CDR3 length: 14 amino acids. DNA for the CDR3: TGTGCCAGCAGCCCGGGCACGGGTGGTGAAAAACTGTTTTTT. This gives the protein CASSPGTGGEKLFF.

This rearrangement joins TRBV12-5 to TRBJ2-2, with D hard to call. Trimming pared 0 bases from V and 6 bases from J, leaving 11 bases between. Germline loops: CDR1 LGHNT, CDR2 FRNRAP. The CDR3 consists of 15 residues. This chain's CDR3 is CASGLVQAWPGELFF. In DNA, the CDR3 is TGTGCTAGTGGTTTGGTACAAGCGTGGCCCGGGGAGCTGTTTTTT.

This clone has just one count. The chain's CDR3 is CASTSGTSFNQPQHF. CDR3 DNA: TGTGCCAGTACCTCCGGGACGAGTTTCAATCAGCCCCAGCATTTT. The genes are TRBV19 and TRBJ1-5, with a weak D call TRBD1 (5 bases). The CDR3 consists of 15 residues. Trimming pared 7 bases from V and 3 bases from J, leaving 16 bases between. Germline V CDR1 and CDR2: LNHDA, SQIVND (reference sequence).

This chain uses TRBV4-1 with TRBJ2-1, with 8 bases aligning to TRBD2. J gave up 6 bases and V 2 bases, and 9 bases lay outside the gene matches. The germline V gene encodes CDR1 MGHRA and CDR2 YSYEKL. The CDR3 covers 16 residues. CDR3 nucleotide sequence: TGCGCCAGCAGCCAAAGCGGGGGCCGGGGGCGCAATGAGCAGTTCTTC. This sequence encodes CASSQSGGRGRNEQFF.

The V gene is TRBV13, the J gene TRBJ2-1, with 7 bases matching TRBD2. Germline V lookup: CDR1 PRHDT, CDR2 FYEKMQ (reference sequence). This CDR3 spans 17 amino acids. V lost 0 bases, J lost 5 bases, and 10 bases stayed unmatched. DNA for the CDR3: TGTGCCAGCAGCTTAGGCCTCGATATGGCGGGGGACAATGAGCAGTTCTTC. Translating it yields CASSLGLDMAGDNEQFF.

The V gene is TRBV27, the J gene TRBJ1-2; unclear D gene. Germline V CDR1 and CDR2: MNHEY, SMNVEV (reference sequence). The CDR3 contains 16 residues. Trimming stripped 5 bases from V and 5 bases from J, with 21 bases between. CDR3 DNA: TGTGCCAGCAGTCAGGATAGTAGGATCCTAGGATATGGCTACACCTTC. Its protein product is CASSQDSRILGYGYTF.